Following are 18 T cell receptor beta chains from one sample sequenced in a study of cytomegalovirus exposure and HLA in healthy donors. Use of 60 Vbeta and 13 Jbeta primers characterized the PCR. Data came from immunoSEQ multiplex PCR; TCRdb stores just in-frame clones and leaves some out. In the table there are approximately 150,000 clones, 75% to 80% of which are singletons. The source material was PBMCs. The receptors derive from a man aged 40-55 years in good health and CMV-seropositive.

This chain links TRBV28 with TRBJ2-6, with a tentative D call TRBD2 (7 bases). Germline values: CDR1 MDHEN, CDR2 SYDVKM. This CDR3 has 17 residues. Trimming removed 4 bases at V and 5 bases at J, with 18 bases between. CDR3 bases: TGTGCCAGCAGTTCATCGGGGGGTGGGGGCAGGGCCAACGTCCTGACTTTC. Its protein is CASSSSGGGGRANVLTF.

V gene TRBV5-5 combines with J gene TRBJ1-1; possible D gene TRBD1, 5 bases. The CDR3 length is 15 residues. Germline-derived CDR1 and CDR2 are SGHKS and YYEKEE (reference sequence). The V gene lost 1 base and the J gene lost 1 base, with 11 bases spanning the gap. CDR3 region: CASSLRQGANTEAFF. CDR3 bases: TGTGCCAGCAGCTTGCGGCAGGGCGCGAACACTGAAGCTTTCTTT.

The rearrangement uses TRBV2 and TRBJ2-7; 8 bases align to TRBD1. CDR1 is SNHLY and CDR2 is FYNNEI in the germline V gene. V was pared by 6 bases and J by 3 bases, with 4 bases of the junction left unmatched. The CDR3 is 13 residues long. The CDR3 reads CASRPGQDYEQYF. The DNA of the CDR3 is TGTGCCAGCAGGCCGGGACAGGACTACGAGCAGTACTTC.

The rearrangement links TRBV28 to TRBJ2-7, with 10 bases lining up with TRBD2. V was clipped by 7 bases and J by 2 bases; unmatched bases: 14. Germline V gene data show CDR1 as MDHEN and CDR2 as SYDVKM. The CDR3 length is 17 residues. DNA for the CDR3: TGTGCCAGCATTCCCCCATTATGGACTAGCGGCCCCTACGAGCAGTACTTC. Its protein product is CASIPPLWTSGPYEQYF.

Of note for this clone: One end of the junction fails to match germline, which may point to a read error. V gene TRBV9 combines with J gene TRBJ2-7; 7 nucleotides match TRBD1. CDR3 length: 13 amino acids. Germline CDR1 reads SGDLS; CDR2 reads YYNGEE. The CDR3 reads CASSWDSSSEQYF. As DNA, the CDR3 is TGTGCCAGCAGCTGGGACAGCTCCTCCGAGCAGTACTTC. Combining the CDR3 with reference TRBV9 and TRBJ2-7 gives the whole variable domain DSGVTQTPKHLITATGQRVTLRCSPRSGDLSVYWYQQSLDQGLQFLIQYYNGEERAKGNILERFSAQQFPDLHSELNLSSLELGDSALYFCASSWDSSSEQYFGPGTRLTVT.

Note on this clone: One end of the junction fails to match germline, which may point to a read error. The chain employs TRBV6-5 and TRBJ2-6; a weak D match, TRBD1 (5 bases). Germline CDR1 MNHEY, CDR2 SVGAGI. This CDR3 contains 15 residues. CDR3 loop: CASSYWGSGANGLTF. CDR3 nucleotide sequence: TGTGCCAGCAGTTATTGGGGCTCTGGGGCCAACGGCCTGACTTTC.

The rearrangement joins TRBV19 to TRBJ2-7; 14 bases agree with TRBD2. Germline-derived CDR1 and CDR2 are LNHDA and SQIVND (reference sequence). This CDR3 has 18 amino acids. J gave up 4 bases and V 4 bases, and 12 bases lay outside the gene matches. CDR3 protein: CASSKWAGGTSGRYEQYF. The CDR3 nucleotides read TGTGCCAGTAGTAAGTGGGCCGGGGGGACTAGCGGGAGATACGAGCAGTACTTC.

The V and J genes are TRBV16 and TRBJ2-1; D remains ambiguous. CDR3 length equals 14 residues. V dropped 0 bases and J dropped 4 bases, with 7 bases sitting between them. Germline V CDR1 and CDR2: KGHSY, FQNENV. The CDR3 nucleotides read TGTGCCAGCAGCCAATCTGTCAGTTACAATGAGCAGTTCTTC. Encoded protein: CASSQSVSYNEQFF.

The chain carries TRBV28 and TRBJ2-7, with 10 bases identical to TRBD1. V lost 5 bases, J lost 7 bases, and 11 bases stayed unmatched. CDR3 length equals 15 residues. Germline V gene lookup returns CDR1 MDHEN and CDR2 SYDVKM. CDR3 coding DNA: TGTGCCAGCAGTACCACCGGGACAGGGGCGAGGGAGCAGTACTTC. Translation gives CASSTTGTGAREQYF.

This sequence joins TRBV5-1 and TRBJ1-1, with a tentative D call TRBD1 (6 bases). Between the trimmed V and J ends, which lost 4 bases and 1 base, there was a span of 14 bases. CDR3 size: 15 residues. Germline CDR1 is SGHRS and CDR2 is YFSETQ. The CDR3 sequence is CASSPPGQANTEAFF. The CDR3 DNA reads TGCGCCAGCAGCCCACCGGGACAAGCGAACACTGAAGCTTTCTTT.

V gene TRBV5-6 combines with J gene TRBJ2-7, with D maybe TRBD1 (6 bases). The CDR3 spans 14 residues. Germline V gene sequence: CDR1 SGHDT, CDR2 YYEEEE. The V and J ends lost 0 bases and 0 bases respectively, with 7 bases between them. The CDR3 DNA sequence: TGTGCCAGCAGCTTGGAGGGGGTCTCCTACGAGCAGTACTTC. This gives the protein CASSLEGVSYEQYF.

The sample holds one count of this clone. This chain connects TRBV7-6 to TRBJ1-4; D uncertain. There are 14 residues in the CDR3. V lost 1 base and J 5 bases, leaving 8 bases between the germline ends. Germline loops: CDR1 SGHVS, CDR2 FNYEAQ. This CDR3 is CASSLGQQNEKLFF. CDR3 in DNA: TGTGCCAGCAGCTTAGGGCAACAGAATGAAAAACTGTTTTTT. Variable domain in full (rest from reference TRBV7-6 and TRBJ1-4): GAGVSQSPRYKVTKRGQDVALRCDPISGHVSLYWYRQALGQGPEFLTYFNYEAQQDKSGLPNDRFSAERPEGSISTLTIQRTEQRDSAMYRCASSLGQQNEKLFFGSGTQLSVL.

The J gene is TRBJ2-3, the V gene TRBV10-2, with D possibly being TRBD2 (6 bases). CDR3 length equals 15 residues. The V end lost 7 bases, the J end lost 3 bases, and 17 bases lay between the germline ends. Germline V gene sequence: CDR1 WSHSY, CDR2 SAAADI. This chain's CDR3 is CASKLGPRGTDTQYF. The CDR3 DNA follows: TGCGCCAGCAAACTAGGGCCGCGGGGAACAGATACGCAGTATTTT.

There are a few counts of this clone. The CDR3 here is CASKLTGANRLDTQYF. The CDR3 DNA sequence: TGCGCCAGCAAATTAACAGGGGCTAACCGGCTCGATACGCAGTATTTT. This rearrangement joins TRBV5-1 to TRBJ2-3; 7 bases agree with TRBD1. CDR1 is SGHRS and CDR2 is YFSETQ in the germline V gene. The junction had 16 bases not matched to a gene; V was cut back by 6 bases and J by 6 bases. The CDR3 has 16 residues.

The chain uses TRBV19 and TRBJ2-3; 8 bases are a match to TRBD2. The V gene's germline CDR1 is LNHDA and CDR2 SQIVND (reference sequence). Losses at the gene ends were 3 bases for V and 2 bases for J; bases not matched to a gene: 10. CDR3 length equals 17 residues. CDR3 amino acids: CASSIQLTSGNTDTQYF. The CDR3, as DNA: TGTGCCAGTAGTATCCAACTTACTAGCGGAAACACAGATACGCAGTATTTT.

The V and J genes are TRBV6-5 and TRBJ2-3; 8 positions agree with TRBD1. CDR1 is MNHEY and CDR2 is SVGAGI in the germline V gene. The CDR3 spans 15 residues. The junction had 10 bases not matched to a gene; V was cut back by 5 bases and J by 6 bases. The CDR3 DNA follows: TGTGCCAGCAGTATCCGGGCAGGGGGCTTGGATACGCAGTATTTT. Its protein is CASSIRAGGLDTQYF.

The chain combines TRBV21-1 with TRBJ2-7; the D call of TRBD1 is as the table states it, not checked on the DNA. TRBV21-1 constitutes a pseudogene. The CDR3 loop spans 17 amino acids. CDR3 loop: CASSTQNTGQGTYEQYF. CDR3 DNA sequence: TGTGCCAGCAGCACTCAGAACACGGGACAGGGGACCTACGAGCAGTACTTC.

This clone was picked up one time. The V call is TRBV11-3, the J call TRBJ2-5; possible D gene TRBD2, 6 bases. Germline assignment: CDR1 SGHNT and CDR2 YENEEA. The CDR3 totals 14 residues. Trimming removed 8 bases from V and 1 base from J, with 14 bases in between. This CDR3 is CASSPSGFQETQYF. Here the CDR3 DNA reads TGTGCCAGCTCCCCGAGCGGGTTCCAAGAGACCCAGTACTTC.